This entry lists 12 T cell receptor beta chains sequenced from one sample in a study of blood T cell repertoires in COVID-19. The assay was immunoSEQ multiplex PCR, and TCRdb's table has in-frame clones only and misses some. The sample records tens of thousands of clones, more than 90% being singletons. Material for sequencing was peripheral blood. These receptors all stem from a man aged 50-59 years with acute or convalescent COVID-19.

The gene calls are TRBV2 and TRBJ1-2; D may be TRBD1 (6 bases). Trimming removed 8 bases from V and 4 bases from J, with 14 bases in between. Germline assignment: CDR1 SNHLY and CDR2 FYNNEI. There are 13 residues in the CDR3. CDR3 protein: CASSSGGAYGYTF. CDR3 nucleotide sequence: TGTGCCAGCTCATCGGGGGGGGCCTATGGCTACACCTTC.

This clone was observed a handful of times. The chain links TRBV18 to TRBJ1-1; no clear D. The length of the CDR3 is 13 residues. The V gene lost 2 bases and the J gene lost 4 bases, with 8 bases spanning the gap. Germline CDR1 reads KGHSH; CDR2 reads LQKENI. The CDR3 region has the DNA TGTGCCAGCTCACCAGGCGGGGTCACTGAAGCTTTCTTT. This codes for CASSPGGVTEAFF.

The CDR3 nucleotides read TGTGCCAGCAGTCCCCTCCAGGGTCGCACAGATACGCAGTATTTT. Protein sequence: CASSPLQGRTDTQYF. The V gene is TRBV27, the J gene TRBJ2-3; TRBD1 is a possible D gene (5 bases). The CDR3 covers 15 residues. V lost 5 bases, J lost 1 base, and 13 bases lay in between. Germline CDR1 MNHEY, CDR2 SMNVEV (reference sequence).

This chain joins TRBV5-6 and TRBJ2-3; 11 bases match TRBD1. In germline, CDR1 is SGHDT, CDR2 YYEEEE. With V trimmed by 4 bases and J by 4 bases, 11 bases remained unmatched. CDR3 length: 17 residues. The CDR3 reads CASSVLAGTGGADTQYF. Written as DNA, the CDR3 is TGTGCCAGCAGCGTGTTGGCCGGGACAGGGGGGGCAGATACGCAGTATTTT. The complete variable domain, with remaining parts taken from reference TRBV5-6 and TRBJ2-3, reads DAGVTQSPTHLIKTRGQQVTLRCSPKSGHDTVSWYQQALGQGPQFIFQYYEEEERQRGNFPDRFSGHQFPNYSSELNVNALLLGDSALYLCASSVLAGTGGADTQYFGPGTRLTVL.

Regarding this clone: This same CDR3 is encoded by further DNA sequences in the sample. The V and J genes are TRBV2 and TRBJ1-5; 11 bases fit TRBD1. V was clipped by 4 bases and J by 7 bases; unmatched bases: 3. The CDR3 runs 14 residues. CDR1 and CDR2 (germline): SNHLY, FYNNEI. This CDR3 reads CASSGTGGGQPQHF. The DNA for the CDR3 is TGTGCCAGCAGTGGGACAGGGGGCGGACAGCCCCAGCATTTT.

The chain couples TRBV19 to TRBJ1-6; the D gene is possibly TRBD1 (5 bases). In germline, CDR1 is LNHDA, CDR2 SQIVND (reference sequence). The CDR3 consists of 14 residues. V was trimmed by 3 bases and J by 7 bases, leaving 10 bases between them. The CDR3 reads CASSIGGGNSPLHF. CDR3 in DNA: TGTGCCAGTAGTATCGGGGGAGGAAATTCACCCCTCCACTTT.

The chain links TRBV5-1 to TRBJ1-4, with 10 bases identical to TRBD1. This CDR3 has 17 residues. V trimming: 0 bases; J trimming: 0 bases; junction bases outside the gene matches: 2. The germline V gene has CDR1 SGHRS and CDR2 YFSETQ. CDR3 residues: CASSLGTGGSTNEKLFF. CDR3 DNA: TGCGCCAGCAGCTTGGGGACAGGGGGATCAACTAATGAAAAACTGTTTTTT.

The chain has TRBV5-1 and TRBJ2-3; TRBD2 agrees at 9 bases. Trimming at V came to 5 bases and at J to 0 bases, leaving 13 bases not matched to a gene. The CDR3 sequence is 18 residues long. Per germline, CDR1 SGHRS and CDR2 YFSETQ. Here the CDR3 DNA reads TGCGCCAGCAGTTCCGGGACTAGCCCCGAAACTAGCACAGATACGCAGTATTTT. It translates to CASSSGTSPETSTDTQYF.

The chain has TRBV2 and TRBJ2-6; D is uncertain. The ends were cut back, 2 bases at V and 1 base at J, with 6 bases in the middle. Germline-derived CDR1 and CDR2 are SNHLY and FYNNEI. This CDR3 is built from 15 residues. CDR3 sequence: CASSERWSGANVLTF. The DNA of the CDR3 is TGTGCCAGCAGTGAACGGTGGTCTGGGGCCAACGTCCTGACTTTC. Looking up the rest from reference TRBV2 and TRBJ2-6 gives the full variable domain: EPEVTQTPSHQVTQMGQEVILRCVPISNHLYFYWYRQILGQKVEFLVSFYNNEISEKSEIFDDQFSVERPDGSNFTLKIRSTKLEDSAMYFCASSERWSGANVLTFGAGSRLTVL.

The chain is built from TRBV3-1 (or the pseudogene TRBV3-2) and TRBJ2-3, with D maybe TRBD2 (5 bases). This CDR3 region has 13 residues. CDR1 is LGHDT and CDR2 is YNNKEL in the germline V gene (reference sequence). Deletions cut 4 bases from V and 9 bases from J, with 14 bases between. This chain's CDR3 is CASSPTIGGTQYF. The DNA for the CDR3 is TGTGCCAGCAGCCCCACAATCGGCGGGACGCAGTATTTT.

This sequence joins TRBV7-2 and TRBJ1-5; TRBD1 matches 7 bases. The trim removed 5 bases at V and 0 bases at J, leaving 4 bases unmatched. The CDR3 consists of 15 residues. From germline, CDR1 is SGHTA and CDR2 FQGNSA. CDR3 sequence: CASSPTGHSNQPQHF. The CDR3 region has the DNA TGTGCCAGCAGCCCGACAGGGCATAGCAATCAGCCCCAGCATTTT.

This clone was counted a single time. The genes are TRBV6-1 and TRBJ1-2, with D unresolved. The CDR3 is 12 residues long. The V and J ends lost 1 base and 8 bases respectively, with 8 bases between them. Germline CDR1 reads MNHNS; CDR2 reads SASEGT. The CDR3 region has the DNA TGTGCCAGCAGTGAAGGGGCTCCCGGCTACACCTTC. Its translation is CASSEGAPGYTF.